The clone carrying this TCR beta chain was picked up many times. No antigen is known for it. Breast cancer patients provided tissue from their axillary draining lymph nodes. TCRdb itself ran the multiplex PCR reads through MiXCR, one entry per CDR3 protein. The table includes under 350,000 distinct CDR3 sequences, around 30% detected once. The entry originates in a study of breast tumors, draining lymph nodes, adjacent tissues. Whole-study results and caveats: Compared with lymph nodes, tumors were less diverse; compared with nontumor tissue, more. The data were judged consistent with most tumor T cells coming from lymph node and expanding in tumor. Data only fit, rather than demonstrated, lymph node origin of most tumor T cells. Tumor and nontumor repertoires were significantly more similar in luminal-like than in basal-like breast cancer.

Germline assignment: CDR1 SEHNR and CDR2 FQNEAQ (reference sequence). CDR3 length equals 14 residues. Trimming left V 7 bases short and J 8 bases short, with 20 bases between. This sequence joins TRBV7-9 and TRBJ1-2; D perhaps matches TRBD1 (5 bases). Sequencing used axillary lymph node tissue. The sequence was collected from a female donor with breast cancer. Some clones in this sample may be carry-over from other donors' samples. The CDR3 nucleotides are TGTGCCAGCACCAGGACACAGAGGTCACGGGGCTACACCTTC. It encodes CASTRTQRSRGYTF. The whole variable domain, remainder taken from reference TRBV7-9 and TRBJ1-2, is DTGVSQNPRHKITKRGQNVTFRCDPISEHNRLYWYRQTLGQGPEFLTYFQNEAQLEKSRLLSDRFSAERPKGSFSTLEIQRTEQGDSAMYLCASTRTQRSRGYTFGSGTRLTVV.